These 9 T cell receptor beta chains share one sample of origin, sequenced in a study of control samples from healthy donors and cancer patients. Libraries were prepared by immunoSEQ multiplex PCR; TCRdb keeps only in-frame clonotypes and omits some of them. The sample contains roughly 130,000 clones, about 94% of which appear only once. The source material was blood. The source is a man aged 25 to 40 in good health.

V gene TRBV7-9 combines with J gene TRBJ1-1; perhaps TRBD1 as D (6 bases). The CDR3 has 16 amino acids. The germline gives CDR1 SEHNR, CDR2 FQNEAQ (reference sequence). Trimming pared 5 bases from V and 7 bases from J, leaving 23 bases between. The CDR3: CASSPPDRRSPLEAFF. The CDR3 DNA reads TGTGCCAGCAGCCCGCCGGACAGACGTTCGCCCCTTGAAGCTTTCTTT.

CDR3 in amino acids: CVPRWADNQPQHF. The CDR3 bases are TGTGTCCCAAGGTGGGCCGACAATCAGCCCCAGCATTTT. This chain uses TRBV27 with TRBJ1-5; unclear D gene. Germline V gene data show CDR1 as MNHEY and CDR2 as SMNVEV (reference sequence). The CDR3 loop spans 13 amino acids.

J is TRBJ2-4 and V is TRBV7-2; unclear D gene. The V gene lost 5 bases and the J gene lost 11 bases, with 13 bases spanning the gap. From germline, CDR1 is SGHTA and CDR2 FQGNSA. This CDR3 contains 12 residues. CDR3: CASSDPQVFQYF. CDR3 in DNA: TGTGCCAGCAGCGATCCCCAAGTCTTTCAGTACTTC.

This chain uses TRBV19 with TRBJ1-1; TRBD1 aligns across 8 bases. Germline CDR1 is LNHDA and CDR2 is SQIVND (reference sequence). The ends lost 6 bases at V and 1 base at J; junction bases unmatched: 4. The CDR3 runs to 14 residues. This CDR3 is CASSQTGENTEAFF. DNA for the CDR3: TGTGCCAGTAGCCAGACAGGGGAGAACACTGAAGCTTTCTTT.

With regard to this clone: Mismatch with germline at one junction end may stem from a read error. The V gene is TRBV7-7, the J gene TRBJ2-7; no definite D call. This CDR3 has 16 amino acids. CDR1 and CDR2 from the germline V gene are SSHAT and FNYEAQ (reference sequence). The CDR3 is CASSLRVEWDSYEQYF. The CDR3 region has the DNA TGTGCTAGCAGCTTACGTGTAGAATGGGACTCCTACGAGCAGTACTTC.

The rearrangement joins TRBV29-1 to TRBJ1-1; TRBD1 agrees at 9 bases. After removal of 7 bases from V and 8 bases from J, the junction contained 11 bases not matched to a gene. Germline lookup yields CDR1 SQVTM and CDR2 ANQGSEA. The CDR3 has 13 amino acids. CDR3 protein: CSALTGGYYEAFF. The CDR3, as DNA: TGCAGCGCCTTAACAGGGGGCTATTACGAAGCTTTCTTT. The whole variable domain, remainder taken from reference TRBV29-1 and TRBJ1-1, is SAVISQKPSRDICQRGTSLTIQCQVDSQVTMMFWYRQQPGQSLTLIATANQGSEATYESGFVIDKFPISRPNLTFSTLTVSNMSPEDSSIYLCSALTGGYYEAFFGQGTRLTVV.

The CDR3 sequence is CASSISGQAYEQYF. Here the CDR3 DNA reads TGTGCCAGTAGTATATCCGGACAGGCCTACGAGCAGTACTTC. This rearrangement joins TRBV19 to TRBJ2-7; 7 bases align to TRBD1. Per the germline V gene, CDR1 is LNHDA and CDR2 is SQIVND (reference sequence). V gave up 2 bases and J gave up 2 bases; unmatched junction bases: 3. The CDR3 contains 14 residues. Variable domain in full (rest from reference TRBV19 and TRBJ2-7): DGGITQSPKYLFRKEGQNVTLSCEQNLNHDAMYWYRQDPGQGLRLIYYSQIVNDFQKGDIAEGYSVSREKKESFPLTVTSAQKNPTAFYLCASSISGQAYEQYFGPGTRLTVT.

The chain is built from TRBV28 and TRBJ2-5; D possibly uses TRBD1 or TRBD2 (5 bases each). V was shortened by 9 bases and J by 0 bases, with 11 bases between the two germline ends. The CDR3 contains 13 residues. Germline CDR1 reads MDHEN; CDR2 reads SYDVKM. This CDR3 reads CASTGQNQETQYF. CDR3 nucleotide sequence: TGTGCCAGTACGGGGCAGAACCAAGAGACCCAGTACTTC.

The chain recombines TRBV6-5 with TRBJ2-7, with D possibly being TRBD1 (6 bases). V lost 6 bases and J lost 2, with 17 bases in between. The CDR3 loop spans 15 amino acids. Germline V gives CDR1 MNHEY, CDR2 SVGAGI. The DNA of the CDR3 is TGTGCCAGCAGCGTAGACAGGCTAAGGGCCTACGAGCAGTACTTC. Translating it yields CASSVDRLRAYEQYF.